Given below is one T cell receptor (beta chain) in context. It has no known antigen specificity. The input lacks base qualities; no much larger clone sits a single base away. Each collaborating institution followed its own protocols to collect whole blood in K2EDTA tubes. For TCRbeta analysis, collaborator samples were shipped as frozen whole blood, as isolated PBMCs, or as DNA extracted from either sample type. This sample is drawn from a study of blood T cell repertoires in COVID-19 (dated by TCRdb to 2020 to 2021). Concerning the study at large: Samples covering the acute and convalescent phases of COVID-19 were provided by collaborators in the United States, Italy and Spain. The prospective study material was composed of cDNA or gDNA derived from T cells, B-cell-depleted T cells, or PBMCs. Deeply sampled blood TCRbeta repertoires from subjects exposed to, actively infected with, or recovered from COVID-19 were included in the dataset. A freely available public database, intended as a resource for researchers studying the immune response to SARS-CoV-2, is where the repertoires were released. Samples were obtained from the ongoing ImmuneRACE study (first 160 participants) and from 1,200 or so subjects provided by 6 global collaborators. Nearly every sample came with metadata listing a de-identified subject ID, COVID-19 status, age in years and sex. Where available, HLA class I and class II types were taken from metadata supplied by the sample provider and were not determined by assay-based typing. Beyond this particular receptor, the publication reports: The amount of clinical and demographic metadata varied by source and participant and was provided uncurated.

TCRbeta CDR3 regions were amplified from genomic DNA by means of the immunoSEQ Assay, a bias-controlled multiplex PCR. The published analysis was carried out like this. Nucleated cell counts per sample were estimated from amplification of reference gene primers within the assay. Sequence reads were collapsed and filtered to measure the absolute abundance of every unique TCRbeta CDR3 rearrangement. Productive Simpson clonality was computed per sample as the square root of Simpson's diversity index over productive rearrangements. TCRdb retrieved this table from immuneACCESS and kept in-frame rearrangements only. Not all clones are present; in checked studies, unresolved V genes account for under half, and no reason is known for the remainder. For V, J and clone size, that table is used; D and trimming come from the DNA. The sample table contains around 64,000 clones; only one count was recorded for around 87% of them. The biggest ten clones account for approximately 10% of the sample.

Including the terminal cysteine and phenylalanine, the CDR3 comprises 16 residues. The kept DNA is CDR3 alone, 48 bases in frame from the first base. Reading the germline V gene (reference sequence) gives CDR1 MNHEY and CDR2 SMNVEV. V loses 5 bases at its end and J loses 3 bases; junction bases beyond the gene matches: 10. The sequence is built from TRBV27 and TRBJ2-1; the central 7 bases match TRBD2. The origin of this receptor is a woman between 18 and 29 years old with acute or convalescent COVID-19. Sequencing input: peripheral blood. The nucleotide sequence reads as follows: TGTGCCAGCAGTCCCACGACTGGCGGGGGCTACAATGAGCAGTTCTTC. It encodes CASSPTTGGGYNEQFF.